This TCR beta chain was captured by sequencing in a study of glioma-infiltrating T cells. Overall study results and limits: Gliomas, especially low-grade, showed above-expected tissue-blood divergence; non-neoplastic patients showed below. CDR3 overlap between tissue and blood was very small.

Germline values: CDR1 MNHNY, CDR2 SVGAGI (reference sequence). This CDR3 has 14 residues. Deletions cut 2 bases from V and 7 bases from J, with 15 bases between. The iRepertoire nested amplicon-rescue multiplex PCR amplified TCR alpha and beta CDR3s from RNA. For one-step reverse transcription and amplification, 100-400 ng of tissue mRNA or PBMC total RNA was used. In TCRdb, the multiplex PCR reads were re-called with MiXCR into one record per CDR3 protein. The repertoire includes about 200,000 distinct CDR3 sequences, about 32% of them detected once, and roughly a fifth sits in the top ten. There are many counts of this clonotype. Its antigen is undetermined.

This clonotype originated in a human donor with low-grade glioma or glioblastoma, undergoing nonglioma brain surgery, or in good health (not recorded which). The chain is built from TRBV6-6 and TRBJ2-7; D is unclear. The sequenced sample consisted of glioma tissue, nonneoplastic brain tissue, or PBMCs (not recorded which). The CDR3 coding sequence is TGTGCCAGCAGTTACGGGATGTGGCAGGATGAGCAGTACTTC. Protein: CASSYGMWQDEQYF.